The table lists the clone carrying this TCR beta chain with a few counts. These data originate in a study of T-cell reconstitution after alpha-beta-depleted transplantation in children. Preparation of the TCRbeta library involved a method that used unique molecular identifiers. TCRdb reanalysed the PCR reads using MiXCR and keeps one entry per CDR3 protein. The repertoire holds about 70,000 distinct CDR3 sequences, with approximately 10% as singletons. The germline V gene encodes CDR1 SEHNR and CDR2 FQNEAQ (reference sequence). The CDR3 is 15 residues long. Trimming removed 2 bases from V and 5 bases from J; junction bases left unmatched: 8.

The rearrangement uses TRBV7-9 and TRBJ2-5; 7 bases map to TRBD2. Sequencing was performed on PBMCs, taken before TCRalphabeta/CD19-depleted stem cell transplant. This TCR was recovered from a boy younger than 18 with acute myeloid leukemia, due to receive a stem cell transplant. The chain's CDR3 is CASSLSPGLLETQYF. CDR3 DNA: TGTGCCAGCAGCTTATCCCCGGGACTACTGGAGACCCAGTACTTC.